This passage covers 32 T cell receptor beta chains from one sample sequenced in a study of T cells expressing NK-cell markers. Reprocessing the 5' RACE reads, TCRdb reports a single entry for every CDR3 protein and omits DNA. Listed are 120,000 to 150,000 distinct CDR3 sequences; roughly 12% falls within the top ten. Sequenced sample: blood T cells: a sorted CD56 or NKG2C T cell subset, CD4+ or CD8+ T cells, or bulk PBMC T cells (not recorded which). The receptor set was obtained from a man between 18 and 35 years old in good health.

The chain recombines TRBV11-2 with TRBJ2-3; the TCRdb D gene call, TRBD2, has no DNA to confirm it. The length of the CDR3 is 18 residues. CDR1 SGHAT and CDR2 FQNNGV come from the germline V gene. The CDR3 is CASSLVDRAGGPADTQYF. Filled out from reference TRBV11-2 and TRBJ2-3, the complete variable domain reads EAGVAQSPRYKIIEKRQSVAFWCNPISGHATLYWYQQILGQGPKLLIQFQNNGVVDDSQLPKDRFSAERLKGVDSTLKIQPAKLEDSAVYLCASSLVDRAGGPADTQYFGPGTRLTVL.

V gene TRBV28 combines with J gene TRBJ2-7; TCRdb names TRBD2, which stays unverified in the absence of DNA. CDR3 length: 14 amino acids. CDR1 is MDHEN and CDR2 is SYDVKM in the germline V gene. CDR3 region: CASRPGLVGYEQYF.

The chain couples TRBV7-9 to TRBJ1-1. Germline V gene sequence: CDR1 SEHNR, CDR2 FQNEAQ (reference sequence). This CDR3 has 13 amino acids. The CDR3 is CASSLVVYPEAFF.

The CDR3 protein is CSVEEVSGTGAETQYF. V is TRBV29-1 and J is TRBJ2-5; the D gene TCRdb calls, TRBD1, cannot be checked with no DNA. Germline CDR1 and CDR2: SQVTM and ANQGSEA. The CDR3 runs to 16 residues. Full variable domain (missing parts from reference TRBV29-1 and TRBJ2-5): SAVISQKPSRDICQRGTSLTIQCQVDSQVTMMFWYRQQPGQSLTLIATANQGSEATYESGFVIDKFPISRPNLTFSTLTVSNMSPEDSSIYLCSVEEVSGTGAETQYFGPGTRLLVL.

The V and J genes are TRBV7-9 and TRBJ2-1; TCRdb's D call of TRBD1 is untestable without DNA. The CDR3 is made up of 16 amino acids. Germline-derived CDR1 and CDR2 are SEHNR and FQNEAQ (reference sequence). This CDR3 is CASSLWETDYYNEQFF.

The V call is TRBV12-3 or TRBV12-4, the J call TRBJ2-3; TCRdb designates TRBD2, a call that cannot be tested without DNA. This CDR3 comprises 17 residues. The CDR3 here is CASSWTSGRRGTDTQYF.

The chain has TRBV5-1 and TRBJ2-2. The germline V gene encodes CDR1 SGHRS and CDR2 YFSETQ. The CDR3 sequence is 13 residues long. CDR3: CASSLIQFGELFF. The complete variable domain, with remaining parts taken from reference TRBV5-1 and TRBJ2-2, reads KAGVTQTPRYLIKTRGQQVTLSCSPISGHRSVSWYQQTPGQGLQFLFEYFSETQRNKGNFPGRFSGRQFSNSRSEMNVSTLELGDSALYLCASSLIQFGELFFGEGSRLTVL.

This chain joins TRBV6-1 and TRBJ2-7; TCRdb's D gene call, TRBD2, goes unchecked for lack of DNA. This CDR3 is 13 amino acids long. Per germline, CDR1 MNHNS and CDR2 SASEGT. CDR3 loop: CASSPLGSYEQYF.

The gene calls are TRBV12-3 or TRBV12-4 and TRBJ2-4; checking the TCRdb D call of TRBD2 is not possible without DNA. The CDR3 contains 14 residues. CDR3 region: CASSDRAQQNIQYF.

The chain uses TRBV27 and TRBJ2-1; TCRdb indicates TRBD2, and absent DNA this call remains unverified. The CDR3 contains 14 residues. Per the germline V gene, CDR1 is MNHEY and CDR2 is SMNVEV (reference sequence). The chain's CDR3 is CASSLVGLENEQFF.

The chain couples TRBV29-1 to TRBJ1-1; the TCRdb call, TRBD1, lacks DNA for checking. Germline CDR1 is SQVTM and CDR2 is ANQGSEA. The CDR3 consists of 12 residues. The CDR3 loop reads CSASQENTEAFF.

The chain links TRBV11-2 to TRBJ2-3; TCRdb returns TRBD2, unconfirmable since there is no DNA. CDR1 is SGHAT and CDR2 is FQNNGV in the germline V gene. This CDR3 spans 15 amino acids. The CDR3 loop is CASSFWGRGPDTQYF.

CDR3 loop: CATSRAGTEAFF. This chain joins TRBV15 and TRBJ1-1; TCRdb lists TRBD1, though no DNA is available to test this call. The CDR3 has 12 amino acids. The germline CDR1 and CDR2 sequences are LNHNV and YYDKDF (reference sequence).

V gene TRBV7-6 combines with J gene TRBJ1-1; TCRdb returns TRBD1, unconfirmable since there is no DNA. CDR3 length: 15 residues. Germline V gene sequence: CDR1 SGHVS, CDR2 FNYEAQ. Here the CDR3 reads CASSLPGGPKAVAFF.

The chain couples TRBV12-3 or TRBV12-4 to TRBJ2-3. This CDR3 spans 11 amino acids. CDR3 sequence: CASSFSGTQYF.

The CDR3 region is CASSLVADPNSEQFF. The rearrangement links TRBV6-5 to TRBJ2-1. The germline gives CDR1 MNHEY, CDR2 SVGAGI. The CDR3 sequence is 15 residues long.

CDR3 sequence: CASSLPQTYTGELFF. The V call is TRBV7-8, the J call TRBJ2-2. The CDR3 is 15 residues long. Germline V gene sequence: CDR1 SGHVS, CDR2 FQNEAQ.

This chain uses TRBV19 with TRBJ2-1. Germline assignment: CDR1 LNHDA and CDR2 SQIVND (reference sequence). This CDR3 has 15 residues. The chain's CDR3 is CASSIQSKVYNEQFF.

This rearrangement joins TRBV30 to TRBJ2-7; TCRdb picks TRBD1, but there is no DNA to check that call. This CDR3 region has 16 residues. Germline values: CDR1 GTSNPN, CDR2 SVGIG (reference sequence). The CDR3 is CAWRGGTDQHSYEQYF.

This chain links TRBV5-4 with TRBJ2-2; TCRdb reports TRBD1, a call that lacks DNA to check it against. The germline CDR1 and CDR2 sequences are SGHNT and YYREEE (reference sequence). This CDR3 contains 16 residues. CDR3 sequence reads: CASSSGQSLPTGELFF.

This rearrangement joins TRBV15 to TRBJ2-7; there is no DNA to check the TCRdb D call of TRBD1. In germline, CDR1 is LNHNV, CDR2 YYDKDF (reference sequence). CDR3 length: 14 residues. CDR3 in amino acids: CATSIPGRAYEQYF.

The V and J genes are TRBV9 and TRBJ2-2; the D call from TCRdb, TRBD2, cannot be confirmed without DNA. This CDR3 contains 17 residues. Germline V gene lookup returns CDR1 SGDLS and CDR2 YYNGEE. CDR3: CASSDRTSGRNPGELFF.

CDR3 amino acids: CASSQDQATYNEQFF. The chain links TRBV3-1 to TRBJ2-1. Looked up from germline, CDR1 is LGHDT and CDR2 is YNNKEL (reference sequence). The CDR3 covers 15 residues.

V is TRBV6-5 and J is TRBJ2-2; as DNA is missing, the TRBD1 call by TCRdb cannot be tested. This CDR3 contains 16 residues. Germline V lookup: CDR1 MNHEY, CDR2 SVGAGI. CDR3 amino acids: CASSYLGTVNTGELFF.

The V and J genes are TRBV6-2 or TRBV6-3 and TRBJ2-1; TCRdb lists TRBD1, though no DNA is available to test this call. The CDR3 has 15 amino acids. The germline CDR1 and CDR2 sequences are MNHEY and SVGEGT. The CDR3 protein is CASSFTPPPYNEQFF.

CDR3 sequence: CASSPGTSGRESSYEQYF. The rearrangement links TRBV7-3 to TRBJ2-7; TCRdb's D gene call, TRBD2, goes unchecked for lack of DNA. Germline CDR1 is SGHTA and CDR2 is FQGTGA. CDR3 size: 18 residues.

The CDR3 sequence is CASSQTTDLNTEAFF. The V gene is TRBV4-3, the J gene TRBJ1-1; the TCRdb D gene call, TRBD1, has no DNA to confirm it. Per the germline V gene, CDR1 is LGHNA and CDR2 is YSLEER. The CDR3 is made up of 15 amino acids.

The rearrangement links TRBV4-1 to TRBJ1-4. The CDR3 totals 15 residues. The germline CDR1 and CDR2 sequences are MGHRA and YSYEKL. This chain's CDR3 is CASSQDRGGNEKLFF.

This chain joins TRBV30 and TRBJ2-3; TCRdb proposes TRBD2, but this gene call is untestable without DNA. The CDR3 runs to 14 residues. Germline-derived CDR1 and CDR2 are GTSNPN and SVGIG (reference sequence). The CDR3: CAWSVLGGTDTQYF.

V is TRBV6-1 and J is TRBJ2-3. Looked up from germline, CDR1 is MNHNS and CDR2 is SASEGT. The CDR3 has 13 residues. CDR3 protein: CASRGKNTDTQYF.

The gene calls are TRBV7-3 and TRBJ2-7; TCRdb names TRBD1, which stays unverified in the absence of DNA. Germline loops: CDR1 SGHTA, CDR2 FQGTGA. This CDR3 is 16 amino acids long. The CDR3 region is CASSLSWAGDSYEQYF.

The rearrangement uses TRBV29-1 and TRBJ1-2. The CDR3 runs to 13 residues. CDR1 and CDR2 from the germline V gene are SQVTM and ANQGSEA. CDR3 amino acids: CSVVSQDLYGYTF.